The T cell receptor beta chain under discussion was sequenced for a study of T cells after yellow fever vaccination. At the level of the study: Where fractions had low cell numbers, libraries were prepared from them with the SMART-Seq v4 Ultra Low Input RNA kit.

TCR cDNA was made by 5'RACE template switching, adding a universal primer site and UMIs. TCRdb recomputed calls from the 5' RACE reads with MiXCR, one row per CDR3 protein. The data contain 300,000 to 400,000 distinct CDR3 sequences, under 5% of them singletons. CDR3 length equals 13 residues. Deletions cut 2 bases from V and 3 bases from J, with 7 bases between. CDR1 and CDR2 from the germline V gene are SGHTA and FQGNSA. This clonotype was observed at least ten times. This TCR was recovered from a young man who received the YFV17D yellow fever vaccine. The starting material was PBMCs, obtained 5 days after the yellow fever booster vaccination. The rearrangement joins TRBV7-2 to TRBJ1-1; no clear D gene. CDR3 coding DNA: TGTGCCAGCAGCTTAAGAGTGGACACTGAAGCTTTCTTT. It yields the protein CASSLRVDTEAFF.